These 11 T cell receptor beta chains were all obtained from the same sample, sequenced in a study of T cells in Graves' hyperthyroidism and ophthalmopathy. It was RNA transcripts that yielded the amplified TCR beta CDR3 regions. The primer set for the first-round RT-PCR of the TCR CDR3 was HTBI. TCRdb itself ran the multiplex PCR reads through MiXCR, one entry per CDR3 protein. Here the sample spans 350,000 to 400,000 distinct CDR3 sequences, approximately 17% being singletons. Sequencing was carried out using blood. These TCRs come from a man between 18 and 29 years old with Graves' ophthalmopathy.

The rearrangement joins TRBV7-3 to TRBJ1-5; TRBD1 agrees at 7 bases. V dropped 5 bases and J dropped 3; count of bases not matched to a gene: 4. CDR1 and CDR2 from the germline V gene are SGHTA and FQGTGA. CDR3 length: 14 amino acids. The CDR3 DNA follows: TGTGCCAGCAGCGCTACAGGGGACAATCAGCCCCAGCATTTT. It codes for CASSATGDNQPQHF.

The chain couples TRBV6-2 or TRBV6-3 to TRBJ1-1; D is perhaps TRBD1 (5 bases). The CDR3 runs to 15 residues. CDR1 is MNHEY, CDR2 SVGEGT, per germline. V was pared by 2 bases and J by 1 base, with 11 bases between. The CDR3 nucleotides are TGTGCCAGCAGTTACGGGGGGGAAAGGAACACTGAAGCTTTCTTT. It specifies CASSYGGERNTEAFF.

This clonotype was detected many times. The J gene is TRBJ1-4, the V gene TRBV11-2; D is uncertain. The CDR3 sequence is 15 residues long. V lost 3 bases and J 5 bases, leaving 13 bases between the germline ends. Germline CDR1 and CDR2: SGHAT and FQNNGV. In DNA form, the CDR3 reads TGTGCCAGCAGCTTGGATTTGACGGGAAATGAAAAACTGTTTTTT. Translated, it gives CASSLDLTGNEKLFF.

Note on this clonotype: A single base separates this from a much larger clone, so it may be a read error. This rearrangement joins TRBV6-6 to TRBJ1-3; 8 bases fit TRBD1. V dropped 0 bases and J dropped 9; count of bases not matched to a gene: 10. Germline V gene sequence: CDR1 MNHNY, CDR2 SVGAGI (reference sequence). The CDR3 spans 16 residues. CDR3 loop: CASSYSGQGAKGTIYF. CDR3 in DNA: TGTGCCAGCAGTTACTCGGGGCAGGGGGCGAAAGGCACCATATATTTT.

In its sample, this clonotype was seen many times. The V call is TRBV12-3 or TRBV12-4, the J call TRBJ1-4, with a tentative D call TRBD1 (5 bases). Trimming took off 5 bases at V and 5 bases at J, with 12 bases between the two ends. CDR3 length: 14 residues. In DNA, the CDR3 is TGTGCCAGCAGTGACGCCTGGGGGAATGAAAAACTGTTTTTT. Protein sequence: CASSDAWGNEKLFF.

This clonotype was seen at least ten times. The chain links TRBV20-1 to TRBJ1-3, with unresolved D. The V gene lost 4 bases and the J gene lost 0 bases, with 4 bases spanning the gap. The length of the CDR3 is 12 residues. Per the germline V gene, CDR1 is DFQATT and CDR2 is SNEGSKA (reference sequence). As DNA, the CDR3 is TGCAGTGCTATGGTCTCTGGAAACACCATATATTTT. Translation gives CSAMVSGNTIYF.

This clonotype was seen ten or more times. J is TRBJ2-3 and V is TRBV18, with D unresolved. Trimming stripped 3 bases from V and 3 bases from J, with 10 bases between. This CDR3 comprises 14 residues. CDR1 and CDR2 (germline): KGHSH, LQKENI. As DNA, the CDR3 is TGTGCCAGCTCACCCTCAGTTGGGACAGATACGCAGTATTTT. This encodes CASSPSVGTDTQYF.

This clonotype has just one count. The chain employs TRBV7-6 and TRBJ1-5; D gene unclear. V lost 5 bases and J lost 9, with 20 bases in between. There are 15 residues in the CDR3. Per the germline V gene, CDR1 is SGHVS and CDR2 is FNYEAQ. The CDR3 region is CASSQRPGSPGPQHF. In DNA, the CDR3 is TGTGCCAGCAGCCAAAGGCCAGGTTCCCCAGGGCCCCAGCATTTT.

This clonotype was seen repeatedly, ten times or more. The chain couples TRBV6-1 to TRBJ1-5, with D perhaps matching TRBD1 (5 bases). Germline V gene lookup returns CDR1 MNHNS and CDR2 SASEGT. The CDR3 consists of 16 residues. The V and J ends lost 1 base and 5 bases respectively, with 15 bases between them. The CDR3 coding sequence is TGTGCCAGCAGTGAAGGAAGCACCCCGGGGCATCAGCCCCAGCATTTT. This sequence encodes CASSEGSTPGHQPQHF.

This clonotype appeared a few times. The CDR3 bases are TGTGCCAGCAGCTTGGCACAGGGAGCAGATACGCAGTATTTT. The encoded protein is CASSLAQGADTQYF. The chain is built from TRBV5-4 and TRBJ2-3; D perhaps matches TRBD1 (6 bases). The V end was cut by 0 bases, the J end by 4 bases, with 9 bases between. Germline CDR1 reads SGHNT; CDR2 reads YYREEE (reference sequence). There are 14 residues in the CDR3.

This clonotype was recorded many times. Written as DNA, the CDR3 is TGTGCCAGCACACAGGGCTACTATGGCTACACCTTC. Translation gives CASTQGYYGYTF. The rearrangement joins TRBV2 to TRBJ1-2; a possible D gene is TRBD1 (6 bases). CDR1 SNHLY and CDR2 FYNNEI come from the germline V gene. The CDR3 runs to 12 residues. Trimming stripped 7 bases from V and 3 bases from J, with 9 bases between.